This passage covers 20 T cell receptor beta chains from one sample sequenced in a study of blood T cell repertoires in COVID-19. Measured with immunoSEQ multiplex PCR; TCRdb has only the in-frame clones, and not every one. The sample has approximately 70,000 clones; around 79% are singletons. Specimen: peripheral blood. The receptors derive from a woman of 80 years or more with active or convalescent COVID-19.

J is TRBJ2-2 and V is TRBV28; D may be TRBD1 (5 bases). CDR1 and CDR2 (germline): MDHEN, SYDVKM. The CDR3 runs to 12 residues. Trimming cost V 3 bases and J 15 bases, with 14 bases left between them. The CDR3 protein is CASSLGQGGMFF. The CDR3 DNA reads TGTGCCAGCAGTTTGGGGCAGGGTGGTATGTTTTTT.

The chain has TRBV18 and TRBJ2-5; 9 positions agree with TRBD2. The germline V gene has CDR1 KGHSH and CDR2 LQKENI. Unmatched junction bases numbered 7, after V lost 0 bases and J lost 2 bases. The length of the CDR3 is 17 residues. This CDR3 reads CASSPPKGLANQETQYF. CDR3 DNA: TGTGCCAGCTCACCACCGAAGGGACTAGCAAATCAAGAGACCCAGTACTTC.

The rearrangement joins TRBV28 to TRBJ1-2; D not certain. In germline, CDR1 is MDHEN, CDR2 SYDVKM. V was clipped by 2 bases and J by 7 bases, with 8 bases between them. CDR3 length equals 12 residues. The CDR3 DNA sequence: TGTGCCAGCAGTTTACCGACAAGTGGCTACACCTTC. This translates into CASSLPTSGYTF.

The chain links TRBV4-3 to TRBJ2-1, with 11 bases fitting TRBD2. In germline, CDR1 is LGHNA, CDR2 YSLEER. The CDR3 extends over 15 amino acids. With 5 bases clipped from V and 5 bases from J, the junction kept 5 bases outside the gene matches. The CDR3 DNA reads as TGCGCCAGCAGCGTGACTAGCGGGGCCAACAATGAGCAGTTCTTC. Its protein is CASSVTSGANNEQFF.

This sequence joins TRBV11-2 and TRBJ2-1; D gene ambiguous. Per germline, CDR1 SGHAT and CDR2 FQNNGV. This CDR3 is 16 amino acids long. V dropped 1 base and J dropped 4 bases, with 14 bases sitting between them. The CDR3 DNA reads TGTGCCAGCAGCTTAGGCCTGGAGATAGTTTACAATGAGCAGTTCTTC. The encoded protein is CASSLGLEIVYNEQFF.

This rearrangement joins TRBV30 to TRBJ1-5, with 9 bases fitting TRBD1. The CDR3 loop spans 15 amino acids. J was trimmed by 3 bases and V by 1 base; bases with no gene match: 4. Germline values: CDR1 GTSNPN, CDR2 SVGIG (reference sequence). The CDR3 nucleotides are TGTGCCTGGAGTGCCGGGACAGGGAACAATCAGCCCCAGCATTTT. Amino acid sequence: CAWSAGTGNNQPQHF.

V and J are TRBV11-2 and TRBJ1-2; 8 positions match TRBD1. The CDR3 runs 16 residues. The V segment lost 5 bases and the J segment 8 bases; nucleotides outside the gene matches: 16. CDR1 and CDR2 from the germline V gene are SGHAT and FQNNGV. Here the CDR3 DNA reads TGTGCCAGCAGCCCACAGAGGGGGACAGGTCTGGGGGGCTACACCTTC. Translation: CASSPQRGTGLGGYTF.

The V and J genes are TRBV15 and TRBJ2-5; 7 nucleotides align to TRBD2. V lost 1 base, J lost 5 bases, and 7 bases stayed unmatched. The CDR3 consists of 15 residues. Germline-derived CDR1 and CDR2 are LNHNV and YYDKDF (reference sequence). The CDR3 region is CATSRGSSGLETQYF. For the CDR3, the DNA is TGTGCCACCAGCAGAGGGTCTAGCGGCCTCGAGACCCAGTACTTC.

V usage is TRBV7-9 and J usage is TRBJ1-3, with 7 bases matching TRBD1. Trimming removed 4 bases from V and 3 bases from J; junction bases left unmatched: 3. Germline loops: CDR1 SEHNR, CDR2 FQNEAQ (reference sequence). CDR3 size: 14 residues. The CDR3 nucleotides read TGTGCCAGCAGCTCGACAGGGAGTGGAAACACCATATATTTT. Its translation is CASSSTGSGNTIYF.

V and J are TRBV19 and TRBJ1-2, with 8 positions matching TRBD1. This CDR3 has 14 residues. Germline V gives CDR1 LNHDA, CDR2 SQIVND (reference sequence). After removal of 3 bases from V and 10 bases from J, the junction contained 10 bases not matched to a gene. For the CDR3, the DNA is TGTGCCAGTAGTATCTCCGGACAGGGCGGGACCTACACCTTC. It yields the protein CASSISGQGGTYTF.

The V and J genes are TRBV27 and TRBJ2-7; D is possibly TRBD1 (6 bases). CDR3 length: 16 amino acids. Germline V gives CDR1 MNHEY, CDR2 SMNVEV (reference sequence). V lost 0 bases to trimming and J lost 3 bases, with 15 bases between them. This CDR3 reads CASSLSGRGQDYEQYF. CDR3 DNA: TGTGCCAGCAGTTTATCCGGCAGGGGCCAGGACTACGAGCAGTACTTC.

This chain joins TRBV24-1 and TRBJ2-3; D possibly corresponds to TRBD2 (5 bases). This CDR3 contains 12 residues. The germline V and J ends were trimmed by 3 bases and 6 bases, with 6 bases remaining between them. Germline assignment: CDR1 KGHDR and CDR2 SFDVKD. CDR3 residues: CATSDERDTQYF. CDR3 DNA sequence: TGTGCCACCAGTGATGAGCGGGATACGCAGTATTTT.

V usage is TRBV20-1 and J usage is TRBJ2-7; 7 bases agree with TRBD2. V shed 3 bases and J 6 bases; nucleotides not matched to a gene: 5. CDR1 and CDR2 from the germline V gene are DFQATT and SNEGSKA (reference sequence). The CDR3 spans 12 residues. CDR3: CSASAGEGEQYF. The CDR3 bases are TGCAGTGCTAGTGCGGGGGAGGGCGAGCAGTACTTC.

The chain is built from TRBV7-2 and TRBJ2-5, with 12 nucleotides matching TRBD2. Per germline, CDR1 SGHTA and CDR2 FQGNSA. The CDR3 is made up of 19 amino acids. The V and J ends lost 1 base and 4 bases, in that order; junction bases with no gene match: 13. The CDR3 DNA is TGTGCCAGCAGCTTAGGCGGAGGGCTAGCGGGGGGGCCGGGAGAGACCCAGTACTTC. This gives the protein CASSLGGGLAGGPGETQYF.

The chain has TRBV19 and TRBJ2-7; D is perhaps TRBD1 (7 bases). Trimming pared 4 bases from V and 4 bases from J, leaving 14 bases between. The germline V gene has CDR1 LNHDA and CDR2 SQIVND (reference sequence). This CDR3 is built from 14 residues. CDR3 loop: CASSTTGTLYEQYF. The CDR3 region has the DNA TGTGCCAGTAGTACGACAGGGACTTTGTACGAGCAGTACTTC.

V gene TRBV7-9 combines with J gene TRBJ2-2; TRBD1 might be the D (6 bases). Trimming pared 5 bases from V and 0 bases from J, leaving 13 bases between. The CDR3 is made up of 16 amino acids. Looked up from germline, CDR1 is SEHNR and CDR2 is FQNEAQ (reference sequence). The CDR3 reads CASSPPDRANTGELFF. CDR3 nucleotide sequence: TGTGCCAGCAGCCCGCCGGACAGAGCGAACACCGGGGAGCTGTTTTTT. The variable domain in full, completed from reference TRBV7-9 and TRBJ2-2, reads DTGVSQNPRHKITKRGQNVTFRCDPISEHNRLYWYRQTLGQGPEFLTYFQNEAQLEKSRLLSDRFSAERPKGSFSTLEIQRTEQGDSAMYLCASSPPDRANTGELFFGEGSRLTVL.

The rearrangement uses TRBV3-1 (or the pseudogene TRBV3-2) and TRBJ2-3; 9 positions agree with TRBD1. The CDR3 contains 19 residues. The germline CDR1 and CDR2 sequences are LGHDT and YNNKEL (reference sequence). V lost 2 bases and J lost 0; bases outside the gene matches: 12. CDR3 sequence: CASSQNAGTGFSSTDTQYF. CDR3 nucleotides: TGTGCCAGCAGCCAAAATGCCGGGACAGGGTTCTCTAGCACAGATACGCAGTATTTT.

The sample holds one count of this clone. The V call is TRBV6-2 or TRBV6-3, the J call TRBJ2-1; TRBD1 matches 10 bases. Trimming cost V 2 bases and J 3 bases; bases outside gene matches: 1. This CDR3 has 15 amino acids. Germline CDR1 is MNHEY and CDR2 is SVGEGT. This CDR3 is CASSYDRGLYNEQFF. The CDR3 nucleotides read TGTGCCAGCAGTTACGACAGGGGGCTCTACAATGAGCAGTTCTTC.

This chain connects TRBV19 to TRBJ2-2, with D uncertain. Germline CDR1 LNHDA, CDR2 SQIVND (reference sequence). V lost 11 bases, J lost 6 bases, and 10 bases lay in between. The CDR3 sequence is 11 residues long. The CDR3 loop is CAAGPPGELFF. The CDR3 bases are TGTGCCGCAGGTCCGCCCGGGGAGCTGTTTTTT.

The CDR3 nucleotides are TGTGCCAGCTTAGGAGGCAGATACACCTACGAGCAGTACTTC. This codes for CASLGGRYTYEQYF. The V gene is TRBV2, the J gene TRBJ2-7, with D tentatively TRBD2 (5 bases). V was clipped by 8 bases and J by 2 bases, with 16 bases between them. CDR1 and CDR2 (germline): SNHLY, FYNNEI. This CDR3 is built from 14 residues.